This T cell receptor (beta chain) emerged from a study of OX40 agonist ivuxolimab in advanced cancers. Whole-study results and caveats: Certain nonresponding patients likewise had low normalized T-cell clonal expansion.

Concerning this clone itself: Its antigen remains unknown.

The sampling schedule covered blood at baseline, cycle 4 day 1, and cycle 7 day 1. Data came from immunoSEQ multiplex PCR; TCRdb stores just in-frame clones and leaves some out. The sample consists of roughly 80,000 clones, 90% to 95% of them appearing once. The V segment lost 5 bases and the J segment 4 bases; nucleotides outside the gene matches: 4. This CDR3 has 14 amino acids. Germline V gene data show CDR1 as SGHAT and CDR2 as FQNNGV. The sequence was collected from an adult with an advanced solid tumor such as melanoma, head and neck, liver or kidney cancer. J is TRBJ1-4 and V is TRBV11-2; 7 bases map to TRBD1. The source material was CD4+ or CD8+ T cells sorted from blood, sampled in a trial of the OX40 agonist ivuxolimab. The CDR3 bases are TGTGCCAGCAGCCCTGGGACAGTTAATGAAAAACTGTTTTTT. Protein sequence: CASSPGTVNEKLFF.